The sample holds a few counts of the clone carrying this TCR beta chain. This entry is derived from a study of blood T cell repertoires in COVID-19. Study-wide background: Italy, Spain and the United States were the sources of the convalescent and acute COVID-19 samples.

In the original processing: Estimation of nucleated cell counts was performed using reference gene primer amplification. TCRdb's table, derived via immunoSEQ multiplex PCR, lists solely in-frame clones and lacks some. The V and J calls and the clone size are those of that table, but D and trimming were determined from the DNA. Of about 250,000 clones in the sample, 80% to 90% are singletons; the top ten hold about 1.3%. CDR3 length: 16 residues. V dropped 0 bases and J dropped 4; count of bases not matched to a gene: 2. Germline V gene sequence: CDR1 SGHDT, CDR2 YYEEEE. Sequenced material: peripheral blood. This chain joins TRBV5-6 and TRBJ1-6; the match to TRBD1 covers 9 bases. This sequence was found in a man older than 75 with acute or convalescent COVID-19. The CDR3 reads CASSLDGQGYNSPLHF. Here the CDR3 DNA reads TGTGCCAGCAGCTTGGACGGACAGGGGTATAATTCACCCCTCCACTTT.